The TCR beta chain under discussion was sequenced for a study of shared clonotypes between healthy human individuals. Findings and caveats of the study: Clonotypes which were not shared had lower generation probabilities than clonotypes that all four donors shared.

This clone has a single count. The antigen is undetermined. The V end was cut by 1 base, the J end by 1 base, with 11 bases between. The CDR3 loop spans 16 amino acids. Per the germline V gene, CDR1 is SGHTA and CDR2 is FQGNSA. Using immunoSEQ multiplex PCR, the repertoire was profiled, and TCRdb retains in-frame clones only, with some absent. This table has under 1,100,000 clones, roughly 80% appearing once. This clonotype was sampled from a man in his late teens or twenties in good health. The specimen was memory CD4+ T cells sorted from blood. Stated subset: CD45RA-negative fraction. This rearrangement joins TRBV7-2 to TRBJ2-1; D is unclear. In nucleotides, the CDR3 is TGTGCCAGCAGCTTAGGCCCTATCAGATCCTACAATGAGCAGTTCTTC. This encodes CASSLGPIRSYNEQFF.